This is a list of T cell receptor beta chains from one sample in a study of T cell responses to AZD1222 COVID-19 vaccine. TCRdb's table, derived via immunoSEQ multiplex PCR, lists solely in-frame clones and lacks some. The sample yields 170,000 or so clones, more than 85% seen once. Sample: peripheral blood, taken on day 0 of AZD1222 vaccination. These receptor sequences come from an adult in good health. Each CDR3 is given with its conserved first and last residue. The order of the fields is V gene, CDR3 protein.

TRBV5-1 | CASSSPDNEKLFF
TRBV3-1/TRBV3-2 | CASSQVVSYGYTF
TRBV25-1 | CASRGVGTDTQYF
TRBV25-1 | CASSEWRGAYNEQFF
TRBV6-4 | CASRGTYRCGYTF
TRBV5-6 | CASVQTESKRNGYTF
TRBV5-1 | CASSMGQGEETQYF
TRBV3-1/TRBV3-2 | CASSQGSGLDEKLFF
TRBV27 | CASSTYNEQFF
TRBV6-5 | CASSYGMGTEAFF
TRBV10-3 | CAISGRGLDGYTF
TRBV28 | CASSLPKGRGYTF
TRBV10-1 | CASSARGSVGELFF
TRBV7-2 | CASSLLGGVGGYTF
TRBV4-2 | CASSQESARGKGADTQYF
TRBV5-1 | CASSDPQGLETQYF
TRBV28 | CASRPGRENTIYF
TRBV5-6 | CASSLGQGPQPQHF
TRBV29-1 | CSVGDRAYEQYF
TRBV15 | CATSRWGGNPGELFF
TRBV5-8 | CASSLSLAGDLKTQYF
TRBV6-5 | CASSPPGQFTEAFF
TRBV12-3/TRBV12-4 | CASSFSSYNEQFF
TRBV3-1/TRBV3-2 | CASSQGTSGFTDTQYF
TRBV20-1 | CSASRGLGDEKLFF
TRBV10-2 | CASSQFRHEEQFF
TRBV9 | CASSPNSGDFQETQYF
TRBV5-1 | CASSLDGQGNNSPLHF
TRBV5-1 | CASSLEGLSNQPQHF
TRBV6-5 | CASRYRGLNTEAFF
TRBV30 | CAWSVQGNTIYF
TRBV10-3 | CAISEKGVLSNQPQHF
TRBV5-6 | CASSLGTSLGQTQYF
TRBV2 | CASSARTGEHTDTQYF